Sequencing of this T cell receptor (beta chain) was carried out in a study of T cells expressing NK-cell markers. On the study more broadly: All TCR beta repertoires analysed originated from sorted CD3+CD56+NKG2C+, CD3+CD56+NKG2C- and CD3+CD56-NKG2C+ T cells.

This CDR3 has 13 amino acids. The germline gives CDR1 DFQATT, CDR2 SNEGSKA (reference sequence). TCRdb re-called the 5' RACE reads and catalogs CDR3 proteins one per entry, DNA excluded. This sample carries a few hundred thousand distinct CDR3 sequences, with roughly 5.5% going to the ten biggest clones. The specimen was blood T cells: a sorted CD56 or NKG2C T cell subset, CD4+ or CD8+ T cells, or bulk PBMC T cells (not recorded which). This clonotype was obtained from a man aged 18-75 years in good health. The chain joins TRBV20-1 to TRBJ2-4. CDR3 protein: CSASWQAKNIQYF.